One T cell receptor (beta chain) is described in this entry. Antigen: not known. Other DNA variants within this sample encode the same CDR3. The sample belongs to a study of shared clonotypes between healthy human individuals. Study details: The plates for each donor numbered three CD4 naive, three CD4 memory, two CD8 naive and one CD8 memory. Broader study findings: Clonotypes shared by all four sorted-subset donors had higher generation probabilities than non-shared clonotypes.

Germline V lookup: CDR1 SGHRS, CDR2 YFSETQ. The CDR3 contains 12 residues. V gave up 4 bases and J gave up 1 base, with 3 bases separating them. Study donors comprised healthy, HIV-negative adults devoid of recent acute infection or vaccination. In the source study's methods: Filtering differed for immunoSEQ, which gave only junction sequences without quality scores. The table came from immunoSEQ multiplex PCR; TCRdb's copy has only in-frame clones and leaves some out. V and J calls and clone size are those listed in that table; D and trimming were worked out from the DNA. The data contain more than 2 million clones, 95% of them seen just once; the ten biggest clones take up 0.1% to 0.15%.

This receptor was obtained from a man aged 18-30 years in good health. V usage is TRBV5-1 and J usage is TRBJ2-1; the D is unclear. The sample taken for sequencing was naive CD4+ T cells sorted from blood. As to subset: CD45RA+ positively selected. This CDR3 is CASSLSYNEQFF. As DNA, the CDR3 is TGCGCCAGCAGCCTGTCCTACAATGAGCAGTTCTTC.